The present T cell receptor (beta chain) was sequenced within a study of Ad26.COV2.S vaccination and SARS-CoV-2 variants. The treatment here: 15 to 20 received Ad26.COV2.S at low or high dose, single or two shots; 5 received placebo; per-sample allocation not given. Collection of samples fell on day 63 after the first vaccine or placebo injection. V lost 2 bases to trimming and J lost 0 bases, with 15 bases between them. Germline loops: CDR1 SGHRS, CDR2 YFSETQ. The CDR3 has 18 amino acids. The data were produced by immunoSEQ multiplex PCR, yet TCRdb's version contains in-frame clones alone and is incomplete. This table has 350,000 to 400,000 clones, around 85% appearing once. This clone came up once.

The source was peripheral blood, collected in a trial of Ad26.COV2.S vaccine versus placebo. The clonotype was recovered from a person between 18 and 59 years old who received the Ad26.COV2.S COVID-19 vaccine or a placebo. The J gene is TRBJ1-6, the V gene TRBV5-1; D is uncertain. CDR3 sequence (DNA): TGCGCCAGCAGCTTAGTCGGACGGACCCGCTCCTATAATTCACCCCTCCACTTT. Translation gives CASSLVGRTRSYNSPLHF.